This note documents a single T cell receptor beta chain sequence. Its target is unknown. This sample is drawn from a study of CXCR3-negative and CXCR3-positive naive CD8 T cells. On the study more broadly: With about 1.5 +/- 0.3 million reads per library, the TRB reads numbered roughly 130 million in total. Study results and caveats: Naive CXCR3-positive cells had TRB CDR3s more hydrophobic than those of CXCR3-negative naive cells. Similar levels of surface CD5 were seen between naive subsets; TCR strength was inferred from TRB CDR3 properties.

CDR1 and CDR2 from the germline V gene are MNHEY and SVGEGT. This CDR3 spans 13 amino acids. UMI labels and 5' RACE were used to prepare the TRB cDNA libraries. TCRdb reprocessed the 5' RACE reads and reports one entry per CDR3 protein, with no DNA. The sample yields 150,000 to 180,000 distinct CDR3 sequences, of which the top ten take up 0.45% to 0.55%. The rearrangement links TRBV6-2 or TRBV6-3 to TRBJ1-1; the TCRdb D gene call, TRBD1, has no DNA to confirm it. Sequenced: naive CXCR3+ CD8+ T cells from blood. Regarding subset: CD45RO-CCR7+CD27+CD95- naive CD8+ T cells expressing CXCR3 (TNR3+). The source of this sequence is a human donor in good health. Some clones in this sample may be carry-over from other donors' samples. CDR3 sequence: CASSPGGLSEAFF.